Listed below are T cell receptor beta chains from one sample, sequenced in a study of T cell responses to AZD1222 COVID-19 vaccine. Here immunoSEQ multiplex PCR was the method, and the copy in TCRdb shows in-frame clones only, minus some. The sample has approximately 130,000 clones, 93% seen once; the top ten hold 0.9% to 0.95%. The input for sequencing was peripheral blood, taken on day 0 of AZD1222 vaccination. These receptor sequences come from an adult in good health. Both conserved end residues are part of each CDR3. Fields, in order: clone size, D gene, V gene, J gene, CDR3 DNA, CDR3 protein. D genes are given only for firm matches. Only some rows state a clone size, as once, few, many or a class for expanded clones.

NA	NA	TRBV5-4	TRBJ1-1	TGTGCCAGCAGCCCTAGACAGCAGAACACTGAAGCTTTCTTT	CASSPRQQNTEAFF
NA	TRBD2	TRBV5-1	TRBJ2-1	TGCGCCAGCAGCTTGCAAGCTAGCGGGGTTGAGCAGTTCTTC	CASSLQASGVEQFF
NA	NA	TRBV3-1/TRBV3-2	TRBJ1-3	TGTGCCAGCAGCCAAGGGCAGGCCTCCTCTGGAAACACCATATATTTT	CASSQGQASSGNTIYF
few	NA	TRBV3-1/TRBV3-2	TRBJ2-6	TGTGCCAGCAGCCAAGGGCCGTCTGGGGCCAACGTCCTGACTTTC	CASSQGPSGANVLTF
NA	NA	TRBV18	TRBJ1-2	TGTGCCAGCTCACCACCGAGAGCCCAGGCTAATGGCTACACCTTC	CASSPPRAQANGYTF
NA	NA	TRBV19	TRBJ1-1	TGTGCCAGTAGTGCACAGAACACTGAAGCTTTCTTT	CASSAQNTEAFF
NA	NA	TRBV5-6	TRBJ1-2	TGTGCCAGCAGCTTGTTAGGGGCAGAAGAACATGGCTACACCTTC	CASSLLGAEEHGYTF
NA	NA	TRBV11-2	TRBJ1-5	TGTGCCAGCAGCCCCCACCGGGAGGAGGACTATAGCAATCAGCCCCAGCATTTT	CASSPHREEDYSNQPQHF
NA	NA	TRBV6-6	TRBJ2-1	TGTGCCAGCAGCCTGACTTTGAATGAGCAGTTCTTC	CASSLTLNEQFF
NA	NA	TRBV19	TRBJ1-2	TGTGCCAGTACGCCTCTACAGGGATTGAACTATGGCTACACCTTC	CASTPLQGLNYGYTF
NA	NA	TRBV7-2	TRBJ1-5	TGTGCCAGCAGCTTAGAGACCATGAGGGATCAGCCCCAGCATTTT	CASSLETMRDQPQHF
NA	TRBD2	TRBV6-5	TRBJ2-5	TGTGCCAGCCGTATAAGACTAGCGGGGGCAGAGACCCAGTACTTC	CASRIRLAGAETQYF
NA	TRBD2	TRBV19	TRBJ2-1	TGTGCCAGTAGTATAGAGGCGGGGGGGCTTTTCTATGAGCAGTTCTTC	CASSIEAGGLFYEQFF
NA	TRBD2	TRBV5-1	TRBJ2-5	TGCGCCAGCAGCCCGAGGACTAGCGGGGAAGAGACCCAGTACTTC	CASSPRTSGEETQYF
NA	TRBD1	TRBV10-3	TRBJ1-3	TGTGCCATCAGCGGACAGGGTTTCTCTGGAAACACCATATATTTT	CAISGQGFSGNTIYF
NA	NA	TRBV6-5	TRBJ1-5	TGTGCCAGCCGGTTTCAGGAAGGCAATCAGCCCCAGCATTTT	CASRFQEGNQPQHF
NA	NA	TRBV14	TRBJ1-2	TGTGCCAGCAGCCAAGAGACAAGGTTCCTATATGGCTACACCTTC	CASSQETRFLYGYTF
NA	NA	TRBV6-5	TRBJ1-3	TGTGCCAGCATGACTGGGTCTGGAAACACCATATATTTT	CASMTGSGNTIYF
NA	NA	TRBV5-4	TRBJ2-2	TGTGCCAGCAGCCGTGGGGCCGACACCGGGGAGCTGTTTTTT	CASSRGADTGELFF
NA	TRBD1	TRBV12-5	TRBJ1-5	TGTGCTAGTGGTATAGCCGCAGGGGGCTATCAGCCCCAGCATTTT	CASGIAAGGYQPQHF
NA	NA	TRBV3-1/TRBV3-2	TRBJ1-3	TGTGCCAGCAGCCAAGAAATGGGGGCCGGTGGAAACACCATATATTTT	CASSQEMGAGGNTIYF
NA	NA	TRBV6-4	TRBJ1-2	TGTGCCAGCAGTGGGACGGCCGGCTATGGCTACACCTTC	CASSGTAGYGYTF
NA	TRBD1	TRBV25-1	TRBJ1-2	TGTGCCAGCACCACAGGGGGCGATGGCTACACCTTC	CASTTGGDGYTF
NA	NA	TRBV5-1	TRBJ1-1	TGCGCCAGCAGCTTAGGAAGGAACACTGAAGCTTTCTTT	CASSLGRNTEAFF
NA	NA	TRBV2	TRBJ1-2	TGTGCCAGCAGTTTACAGGTTAACTATGGCTACACCTTC	CASSLQVNYGYTF
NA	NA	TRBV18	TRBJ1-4	TGTGCCAGCTCACCCACGTCGGAGGGTTTAGGTGAAAAACTGTTTTTT	CASSPTSEGLGEKLFF